These T cell receptor beta chains were read from a single sample in a study of shared clonotypes between healthy human individuals. TCRdb's table, derived via immunoSEQ multiplex PCR, lists solely in-frame clones and lacks some. The sample includes 640,000 or so clones, 55% to 75% of them seen just once. The sample comprised memory CD4+ T cells sorted from blood. All receptors come from a woman in her twenties or thirties in good health. The CDR3 runs from the conserved cysteine through the conserved F or W. Fields, in order: V gene, D gene, clone size, J gene, CDR3 DNA, CDR3 protein. A D gene is named only where the DNA matches it firmly. Clone size, where shown, is once, few, many, or a class for clones that have expanded.

>TRBV5-1|NA|NA|TRBJ2-5
TGCGCCAGCAGCTTGGCCCGTCAAGAGACCCAGTACTTC
CASSLARQETQYF
>TRBV6-1|TRBD1|NA|TRBJ1-5
TGTGCCAGTAGCGGACAGGGGTTTAGCAATCAGCCCCAGCATTTT
CASSGQGFSNQPQHF
>TRBV5-1|TRBD1|NA|TRBJ1-5
TGCGCCAGCAGCTTGGATGGGACAGGGGATTTTCAGCCCCAGCATTTT
CASSLDGTGDFQPQHF
>TRBV29-1|NA|NA|TRBJ2-1
TGCAGCGTTAACAGCTACTCCTACAATGAGCAGTTCTTC
CSVNSYSYNEQFF
>TRBV19|NA|NA|TRBJ2-7
TGTGCCAGTACTTCGAACTCCTACGAGCAGTACTTC
CASTSNSYEQYF
>TRBV28|NA|NA|TRBJ1-2
TGTGCCAGCAGTTTTAGGCAAACAACGGCCGGCTATGGCTACACCTTC
CASSFRQTTAGYGYTF
>TRBV5-1|NA|NA|TRBJ2-7
TGCGCCAGCAGCCCGGTCACCGGGACACATTACGAGCAGTACTTC
CASSPVTGTHYEQYF
>TRBV18|TRBD1|NA|TRBJ2-4
TGTGCCAGCTCTCTCGGACAGGGAAGTGGCATTCAGTACTTC
CASSLGQGSGIQYF
>TRBV5-1|NA|NA|TRBJ2-3
TGCGCCAGCAGCCTGGGGGCAGGGGAGAGGACAGATACGCAGTATTTT
CASSLGAGERTDTQYF
>TRBV15|NA|few|TRBJ2-7
TGTGCCACCAGCAGAGACAGGACCCTCGAGCAGTACTTC
CATSRDRTLEQYF
>TRBV19|TRBD1|NA|TRBJ2-4
TGTGCCAGTAGGCGCTCGGGGGACAGGGCACAGAACATTCAGTACTTC
CASRRSGDRAQNIQYF
>TRBV6-6|TRBD1|NA|TRBJ2-7
TGTGCCAGCAGTTACTTACAGGGGAGCTCCTACGAGCAGTACTTC
CASSYLQGSSYEQYF
>TRBV6-5|NA|few|TRBJ2-7
TGTGCCAGCAACCATAGGGGGGAGCAGTACTTC
CASNHRGEQYF
>TRBV18|NA|once|TRBJ1-2
TGTGCCAGCTCGCCTGACAGTTTCTATGGCTACACCTTC
CASSPDSFYGYTF
>TRBV13|NA|once|TRBJ2-2
TGTGCCAGCACCAGGCGGAGGGGGGGCACCGGGGAGCTGTTTTTT
CASTRRRGGTGELFF
>TRBV9|NA|NA|TRBJ2-7
TGTGCCAGCAGCCAAAACACGTGGGGTTACGAGCAGTACTTC
CASSQNTWGYEQYF
>TRBV7-2|NA|NA|TRBJ2-7
TGTGCCAGCAGCTTACGCCAGGGGACTGACGAGCAGTACTTC
CASSLRQGTDEQYF
>TRBV5-1|NA|NA|TRBJ2-6
TGCGCCAGCAGCCCCCTGGGGGGGGCCGCTGGGGCCAACGTCCTGACTTTC
CASSPLGGAAGANVLTF
>TRBV7-9|NA|NA|TRBJ1-2
TGTGCCAGCAGCGCGACCTCCGAGGGAGCTAACTATGGCTACACCTTC
CASSATSEGANYGYTF
>TRBV5-1|TRBD2|many|TRBJ2-2
TGCGCCAGCAGCGGACTAGCGGGAGAAACCGGGGAGCTGTTTTTT
CASSGLAGETGELFF
>TRBV7-8|NA|NA|TRBJ1-4
TGTGCCAGCAGCTTAGCGGGTGGAAGGGAAAAACTGTTTTTT
CASSLAGGREKLFF
>TRBV2|NA|few|TRBJ2-1
TGTGCCAGCAGTGAAAGTAAGGGATACAATGAGCAGTTCTTC
CASSESKGYNEQFF
>TRBV7-2|NA|NA|TRBJ2-7
TGTGCCAGCAGCTCTTACTTAAAAAGCTCCTACGAGCAGTACTTC
CASSSYLKSSYEQYF
>TRBV10-1|NA|NA|TRBJ1-1
TGCGCCAGCAGTGATCCGGATTCCGAAGCTTTCTTT
CASSDPDSEAFF
>TRBV28|NA|NA|TRBJ1-2
TGTGCCAGCAAGATTGGGGCAGTCATCTATGGCTACACCTTC
CASKIGAVIYGYTF
>TRBV7-9|TRBD2|NA|TRBJ2-2
TGTGCCAGCAGGTCAGCGGGAGGGACCACCGGGGAGCTGTTTTTT
CASRSAGGTTGELFF
>TRBV6-5|NA|NA|TRBJ1-2
TGTGCCAGCAGTTACGACAGTGTCTATGGCTACACCTTC
CASSYDSVYGYTF
>TRBV5-4|TRBD1|NA|TRBJ2-3
TGTGCCAGCAGCGGGGGACAGGTCACAGATACGCAGTATTTT
CASSGGQVTDTQYF
>TRBV5-1|NA|few|TRBJ1-1
TGCGCCAGCAGCCCCGGGACCATGAACACTGAAGCTTTCTTT
CASSPGTMNTEAFF
>TRBV7-2|NA|NA|TRBJ1-1
TGTGCCAGCAGCCCCACGCGTCGGGGGCGAGGGACTGAAGCTTTCTTT
CASSPTRRGRGTEAFF
>TRBV6-6|TRBD1|NA|TRBJ2-7
TGTGCCAGCAGTGACCGGACAGGGTCCTACGAGCAGTACTTC
CASSDRTGSYEQYF
>TRBV5-1|TRBD1|NA|TRBJ1-2
TGCGCCAGCAGCCCTGGGACAGTCGGTGTGAGCTACACCTTC
CASSPGTVGVSYTF
>TRBV28|NA|NA|TRBJ2-7
TGTGCCAGCAGTGCACGGGGCTACGAGCAGTACTTC
CASSARGYEQYF
>TRBV10-1|TRBD2|NA|TRBJ2-3
TGCGCCAGCAGTGTGGGACTAGCGGGGAGTGCAGATACGCAGTATTTT
CASSVGLAGSADTQYF
>TRBV28|TRBD2|once|TRBJ2-1
TGTGCCAGCAGTTCCTTAAGCGGGAGCCTAGGCGGTGAGCAGTTCTTC
CASSSLSGSLGGEQFF
>TRBV4-1|TRBD2|NA|TRBJ2-6
TGCGCCAGCAGCCAAGACTCGGTACTAGCGGGATTTGCGGGGGCCAACGTCCTGACTTTC
CASSQDSVLAGFAGANVLTF
>TRBV15|NA|NA|TRBJ2-3
TGTGCCACCAGCAGAGGCCCCGGGGCTAGCGAGACCGGCACAGATACGCAGTATTTT
CATSRGPGASETGTDTQYF
>TRBV28|TRBD1|NA|TRBJ1-2
TGTGCCAGCAGAGCCTCCTCAGGGGGATGGGTTGGCTACACCTTC
CASRASSGGWVGYTF
>TRBV6-1|TRBD1|NA|TRBJ1-5
TGTGCCAGCGACAGGGTAAGGGGTCAGCCCCAGCATTTT
CASDRVRGQPQHF
>TRBV2|TRBD2|NA|TRBJ2-5
TGTGCCAGCAGTGAAGGGCGGACTAGCGGGGGGTACCAAGAGACCCAGTACTTC
CASSEGRTSGGYQETQYF
>TRBV18|NA|NA|TRBJ2-7
TGTGCCAGCTCACTGGGGAGTAGCCACGAGCAGTACTTC
CASSLGSSHEQYF
>TRBV19|NA|once|TRBJ1-5
TGTGCCAGTAGGGAACAGGGTCGCAATCAGCCCCAGCATTTT
CASREQGRNQPQHF
>TRBV25-1|NA|NA|TRBJ2-5
TGTGCCAGCAGTGTCGGAAGCTGGGAGACCCAGTACTTC
CASSVGSWETQYF
>TRBV19|TRBD2|NA|TRBJ2-5
TGTGCCAGTAGTATTGGGACTAGCCCGGGGGAGACCCAGTACTTC
CASSIGTSPGETQYF
>TRBV7-2|NA|NA|TRBJ2-7
TGTGCCAGCAGCTTAGATTACTCGACCTACGAGCAGTACTTC
CASSLDYSTYEQYF
>TRBV18|NA|NA|TRBJ2-7
TGTGCCAGCTCAGGCGGAGCGGCAGGCCCCTACGAGCAGTACTTC
CASSGGAAGPYEQYF
>TRBV9|TRBD1|NA|TRBJ1-2
TGTGCCAGCAGCGTAGATGGGACAGGCACCTATGGCTACACCTTC
CASSVDGTGTYGYTF